One sample yielded the 24 T cell receptor beta chains listed below, sequenced in a study of neurological immune-mediated disorders. TCRdb re-called the 5' RACE reads through MiXCR, storing one row per CDR3 protein. The sample lists about 45,000 distinct CDR3 sequences; roughly 14% were seen once. Time point indicated: longitudinal time-point 3. Sequenced input: PBMCs. The receptors were gathered from a man aged 30 to 39 in good health.

This clonotype has a count of ten or more. The rearrangement uses TRBV28 and TRBJ2-7, with TRBD1 identical over 9 bases. The V gene end was trimmed by 5 bases and the J gene end by 4 bases; junction bases not matched to a gene: 6. The CDR3 has 14 residues. Germline values: CDR1 MDHEN, CDR2 SYDVKM. CDR3 DNA: TGTGCCAGCAGTACGCTACAGGGGGCTTACGAGCAGTACTTC. Translating gives CASSTLQGAYEQYF. The full variable domain, its missing parts supplied by reference TRBV28 and TRBJ2-7, is DVKVTQSSRYLVKRTGEKVFLECVQDMDHENMFWYRQDPGLGLRLIYFSYDVKMKEKGDIPEGYSVSREKKERFSLILESASTNQTSMYLCASSTLQGAYEQYFGPGTRLTVT.

This clonotype was seen repeatedly, ten times or more. The gene calls are TRBV5-1 and TRBJ1-4, with D perhaps TRBD1 (5 bases). Trimming cost V 4 bases and J 0 bases, with 7 bases left between them. This CDR3 has 14 residues. Germline V gene sequence: CDR1 SGHRS, CDR2 YFSETQ. This CDR3 is CASSRTPTNEKLFF. The CDR3 DNA reads TGCGCCAGCAGCCGGACACCAACTAATGAAAAACTGTTTTTT.

This clonotype was seen at least ten times. V gene TRBV5-5 combines with J gene TRBJ2-3, with unresolved D. V lost 1 base to trimming and J lost 9 bases, with 9 bases between them. The CDR3 loop spans 12 amino acids. The germline CDR1 and CDR2 sequences are SGHKS and YYEKEE (reference sequence). CDR3 sequence: CASSLLLDTQYF. As DNA, the CDR3 is TGTGCCAGCAGCTTGCTCTTAGACACGCAGTATTTT.

This clonotype was counted ten times or more. CDR3: CASSLDGRGEQFF. CDR3 coding DNA: TGTGCCAGCAGCTTAGACGGCAGGGGAGAGCAGTTCTTC. V gene TRBV5-5 combines with J gene TRBJ2-1; tentatively, D is TRBD1 (6 bases). Trimming removed 2 bases from V and 10 bases from J, with 13 bases in between. The CDR3 runs to 13 residues. Germline lookup yields CDR1 SGHKS and CDR2 YYEKEE (reference sequence).

This clonotype was counted ten times or more. The V call is TRBV5-1, the J call TRBJ2-3, with D possibly matching TRBD1 (6 bases). The CDR3 runs 14 residues. The germline gives CDR1 SGHRS, CDR2 YFSETQ. V lost 4 bases and J lost 5, with 14 bases in between. The CDR3 DNA sequence: TGCGCCAGCAGCCAACACAGGGATGTAGATACGCAGTATTTT. This sequence encodes CASSQHRDVDTQYF.

This clonotype appeared a single time. The chain links TRBV20-1 to TRBJ2-2; D may be TRBD1 or TRBD2 (6 bases each). The CDR3 runs 14 residues. From germline, CDR1 is DFQATT and CDR2 SNEGSKA (reference sequence). V was shortened by 6 bases and J by 4 bases, with 15 bases between the two germline ends. The CDR3 coding sequence is TGCAGTGCCGAGGGGGGTAGCGGCACCGGGGAGCTGTTTTTT. It is translated as CSAEGGSGTGELFF.

This clonotype was counted many times. The chain is built from TRBV2 and TRBJ1-5, with D possibly matching TRBD1 (5 bases). The CDR3 contains 12 residues. Germline values: CDR1 SNHLY, CDR2 FYNNEI. Between the trimmed V and J ends, which lost 8 bases and 5 bases, there was a span of 10 bases. CDR3 region: CASRPGHQPQHF. The CDR3 DNA is TGTGCCAGCCGCCCGGGGCATCAGCCCCAGCATTTT.

This chain connects TRBV7-6 to TRBJ2-7; 7 bases line up with TRBD1. CDR3 length: 14 residues. Germline V gene lookup returns CDR1 SGHVS and CDR2 FNYEAQ. V gave up 6 bases and J gave up 1 base; unmatched junction bases: 6. CDR3 sequence: CASSGQVPSYEQYF. The DNA for the CDR3 is TGTGCCAGCAGTGGACAGGTCCCATCCTACGAGCAGTACTTC. Based on the CDR3 plus reference TRBV7-6 and TRBJ2-7, the full variable domain is GAGVSQSPRYKVTKRGQDVALRCDPISGHVSLYWYRQALGQGPEFLTYFNYEAQQDKSGLPNDRFSAERPEGSISTLTIQRTEQRDSAMYRCASSGQVPSYEQYFGPGTRLTVT.

Note on this clonotype: A much larger clone lies a single base off, so this may be a read error. The chain is built from TRBV20-1 and TRBJ1-5; 8 bases agree with TRBD1. CDR1 is DFQATT and CDR2 is SNEGSKA in the germline V gene (reference sequence). The CDR3 length is 16 residues. The CDR3 sequence is CSARDSGTGFSQTQHF. The CDR3 DNA is TGCAGTGCTAGAGATTCCGGGACAGGTTTTAGTCAGACCCAGCATTTT.

This clonotype was found many times. V is TRBV12-3 or TRBV12-4 and J is TRBJ1-3; TRBD1 is a possible D gene (5 bases). The CDR3 is made up of 14 amino acids. Trimming shortened V by 6 bases and J by 0 bases, and 9 bases separated the two germline ends. CDR3 coding DNA: TGTGCCAGCAGCCCTCAGGGCTCTGGAAACACCATATATTTT. As protein: CASSPQGSGNTIYF.

There are many counts of this clonotype. The chain links TRBV20-1 to TRBJ2-3; D remains unclear. The CDR3 has 15 amino acids. Deletions cut 6 bases from V and 0 bases from J, with 16 bases between. The germline V gene has CDR1 DFQATT and CDR2 SNEGSKA (reference sequence). The CDR3 is CSAPTRQASTDTQYF. CDR3 in DNA: TGCAGTGCCCCGACCCGGCAGGCTAGCACAGATACGCAGTATTTT.

This clonotype was seen at least ten times. The V and J genes are TRBV20-1 and TRBJ2-7; possibly TRBD2 for D (6 bases). V shed 3 bases and J shed 7 bases, with 25 bases lying between them. The CDR3 is made up of 16 amino acids. Germline CDR1 DFQATT, CDR2 SNEGSKA (reference sequence). CDR3 in DNA: TGCAGTGCTAGGGATTTCCAGGCGGGGCAATTCTCTGAGCAGTACTTC. This encodes CSARDFQAGQFSEQYF.

This clonotype showed up many times. The rearrangement joins TRBV5-1 to TRBJ1-4; D call uncertain. There are 14 residues in the CDR3. The germline gives CDR1 SGHRS, CDR2 YFSETQ. V shed 5 bases and J shed 4 bases, with 12 bases lying between them. The DNA for the CDR3 is TGCGCCAGCAGTTCCCGGGGAATTAATGAAAAACTGTTTTTT. Translation: CASSSRGINEKLFF. The whole variable domain, remainder taken from reference TRBV5-1 and TRBJ1-4, is KAGVTQTPRYLIKTRGQQVTLSCSPISGHRSVSWYQQTPGQGLQFLFEYFSETQRNKGNFPGRFSGRQFSNSRSEMNVSTLELGDSALYLCASSSRGINEKLFFGSGTQLSVL.

The V call is TRBV27, the J call TRBJ1-1, with 9 bases fitting TRBD1. Germline CDR1 reads MNHEY; CDR2 reads SMNVEV (reference sequence). The CDR3 sequence is 16 residues long. The trim removed 5 bases at V and 5 bases at J, leaving 12 bases unmatched. In DNA, the CDR3 is TGTGCCAGCAGTCGAGACAGGGGGTCGAGTAGGACTGAAGCTTTCTTT. This codes for CASSRDRGSSRTEAFF.

The gene calls are TRBV6-6 and TRBJ2-2; D gene ambiguous. CDR3 size: 16 residues. Trimming pared 0 bases from V and 1 base from J, leaving 9 bases between. Germline-derived CDR1 and CDR2 are MNHNY and SVGAGI (reference sequence). DNA of the CDR3: TGTGCCAGCAGTTACTCCCAAACATGGAACACCGGGGAGCTGTTTTTT. Its protein product is CASSYSQTWNTGELFF.

To note about this clonotype: Since a much larger clone is just one base distant, this may be a read error. V is TRBV12-3 or TRBV12-4 and J is TRBJ2-7; 9 bases fit TRBD1. The CDR3 loop spans 18 amino acids. J lost 2 bases, V lost 1 base, and 12 bases had no gene match. The CDR3 DNA reads TGTGCCAGCAGTTTAGGGAATGTTAGGGACAGGGAGACCTACGAGCAGTACTTC. Residues: CASSLGNVRDRETYEQYF.

This clonotype was observed many times. This sequence joins TRBV7-2 and TRBJ2-4; D may be TRBD2 (5 bases). The CDR3 consists of 14 residues. CDR1 and CDR2 (germline): SGHTA, FQGNSA. V dropped 0 bases and J dropped 6 bases, with 9 bases sitting between them. CDR3 sequence (DNA): TGTGCCAGCAGCTTAGCGGGAGCTGCAAACATTCAGTACTTC. Its protein is CASSLAGAANIQYF.

This chain connects TRBV11-2 to TRBJ2-4; 8 bases align to TRBD2. The junction had 5 bases not matched to a gene; V was cut back by 5 bases and J by 2 bases. This CDR3 has 15 amino acids. Germline CDR1 SGHAT, CDR2 FQNNGV. The CDR3 reads CASSLSGITKNIQYF. As DNA, the CDR3 is TGTGCCAGCAGCCTTAGCGGGATAACCAAAAACATTCAGTACTTC.

This clonotype came up many times. V and J are TRBV20-1 and TRBJ2-7; D may be TRBD1 or TRBD2 (5 bases each). The CDR3 sequence is 14 residues long. V shed 5 bases and J shed 0 bases, with 14 bases lying between them. From germline, CDR1 is DFQATT and CDR2 SNEGSKA (reference sequence). The CDR3, as DNA: TGCAGTGCTGGACCGGGGCGCGACTCCTACGAGCAGTACTTC. Its protein product is CSAGPGRDSYEQYF.

This clonotype was recorded at least ten times. The chain recombines TRBV5-1 with TRBJ2-2; 12 positions agree with TRBD1. The CDR3 runs to 18 residues. V lost 4 bases to trimming and J lost 5 bases; unmatched junction nucleotides: 12. Germline loops: CDR1 SGHRS, CDR2 YFSETQ. CDR3 bases: TGCGCCAGCAGCCGATCGCCGGGACAGGGGGCCGAAACCGGGGAGCTGTTTTTT. Protein: CASSRSPGQGAETGELFF. Full variable domain (missing parts from reference TRBV5-1 and TRBJ2-2): KAGVTQTPRYLIKTRGQQVTLSCSPISGHRSVSWYQQTPGQGLQFLFEYFSETQRNKGNFPGRFSGRQFSNSRSEMNVSTLELGDSALYLCASSRSPGQGAETGELFFGEGSRLTVL.

This clonotype was detected many times. The V call is TRBV27, the J call TRBJ2-1, with a weak D call TRBD2 (6 bases). The CDR3 is made up of 15 amino acids. V lost 2 bases, J lost 0 bases, and 8 bases lay in between. Germline V gives CDR1 MNHEY, CDR2 SMNVEV (reference sequence). DNA of the CDR3: TGTGCCAGCAGTTTACAGCGGGCCTCCTACAATGAGCAGTTCTTC. It encodes CASSLQRASYNEQFF.

This clonotype was seen many times. The chain joins TRBV20-1 to TRBJ1-5; D gene ambiguous. Trimming left V 5 bases short and J 2 bases short, with 10 bases between. The V gene's germline CDR1 is DFQATT and CDR2 SNEGSKA (reference sequence). CDR3 length equals 13 residues. DNA for the CDR3: TGCAGTGCTCGTTCGACACGCAATCAGCCCCAGCATTTT. Protein sequence: CSARSTRNQPQHF.

This clonotype was found many times. The J gene is TRBJ2-1, the V gene TRBV20-1; D unresolved. The CDR3 is 13 amino acids. V was pared by 7 bases and J by 0 bases, with 10 bases between. Germline CDR1 reads DFQATT; CDR2 reads SNEGSKA (reference sequence). The CDR3 nucleotides read TGCAGTGTTTTTGCAAGCTCCTACAATGAGCAGTTCTTC. This encodes CSVFASSYNEQFF.

This sequence joins TRBV24-1 and TRBJ2-3; weak D call: TRBD2 (5 bases). The length of the CDR3 is 12 residues. V gave up 0 bases and J gave up 10 bases, with 7 bases separating them. CDR1 and CDR2 from the germline V gene are KGHDR and SFDVKD. The CDR3 DNA reads as TGTGCCACCAGTGATTTGCGGGGATCGCAGTATTTT. It translates to CATSDLRGSQYF.